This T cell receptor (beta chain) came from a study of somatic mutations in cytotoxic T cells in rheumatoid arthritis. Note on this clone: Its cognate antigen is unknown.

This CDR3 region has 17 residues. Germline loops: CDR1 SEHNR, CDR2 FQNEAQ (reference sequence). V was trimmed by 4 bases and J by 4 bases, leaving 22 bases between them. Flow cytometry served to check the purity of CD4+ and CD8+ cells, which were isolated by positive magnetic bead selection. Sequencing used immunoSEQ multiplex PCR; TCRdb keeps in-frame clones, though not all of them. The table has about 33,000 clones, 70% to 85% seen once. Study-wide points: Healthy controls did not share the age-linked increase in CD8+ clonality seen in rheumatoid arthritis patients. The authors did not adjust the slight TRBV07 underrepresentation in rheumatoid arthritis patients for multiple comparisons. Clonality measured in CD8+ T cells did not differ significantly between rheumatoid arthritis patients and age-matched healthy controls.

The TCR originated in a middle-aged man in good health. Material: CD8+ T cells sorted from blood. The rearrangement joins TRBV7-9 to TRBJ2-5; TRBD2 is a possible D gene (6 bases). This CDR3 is CASSSKVLAPRGETQYF. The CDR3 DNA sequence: TGTGCCAGCAGCTCTAAAGTCCTAGCGCCTAGGGGAGAGACCCAGTACTTC.